The 22 T cell receptor beta chains given below trace back to one sample, sequenced in a study of graft-versus-host responses after intestinal transplantation. Generated by immunoSEQ multiplex PCR, the TCRdb table keeps only in-frame clones and is missing some. The table records 9,500 to 10,000 clones, about 90% of them present only once. This sample comprised PBMCs, obtained 43 to 45 days after intestinal transplant. The receptors shown here come from a human patient who received an intestinal transplant, so some T cells may come from the graft donor.

The chain joins TRBV27 to TRBJ1-2; the D is unclear. The CDR3 covers 17 residues. Germline CDR1 MNHEY, CDR2 SMNVEV (reference sequence). V was clipped by 3 bases and J by 4 bases, with 21 bases between them. CDR3 protein: CASSFLSAGQTIYGYTF. The CDR3 region has the DNA TGTGCCAGCAGTTTTCTATCTGCTGGGCAGACTATCTATGGCTACACCTTC.

This chain uses TRBV4-2 with TRBJ2-5, with 11 bases lining up with TRBD2. The germline V gene encodes CDR1 LGHNA and CDR2 YNFKEQ. The CDR3 is 16 residues long. J lost 2 bases, V lost 1 base, and 3 bases had no gene match. The DNA for the CDR3 is TGTGCCAGCAGCCAAGGACTAGCGGGAAGTCAAGAGACCCAGTACTTC. Translation gives CASSQGLAGSQETQYF.

V is TRBV28 and J is TRBJ2-3; 7 positions match TRBD1. This CDR3 comprises 19 residues. After removal of 7 bases from V and 4 bases from J, the junction contained 23 bases not matched to a gene. CDR1 and CDR2 from the germline V gene are MDHEN and SYDVKM. CDR3 sequence (DNA): TGTGCCAGCACATCGGGACAGCAAGGACCTGAATACGGTGCAGATACGCAGTATTTT. This encodes CASTSGQQGPEYGADTQYF.

The J gene is TRBJ2-7, the V gene TRBV29-1; no definite D call. Germline loops: CDR1 SQVTM, CDR2 ANQGSEA. The CDR3 is made up of 13 amino acids. The germline V and J ends were trimmed by 7 bases and 0 bases, with 13 bases remaining between them. The CDR3 spells CSAPAESSYEQYF. The CDR3 nucleotides read TGCAGCGCTCCGGCGGAATCCTCCTACGAGCAGTACTTC.

The CDR3 loop is CASSITGTMNTGELFF. The CDR3 DNA sequence: TGCGCCAGCAGCATAACCGGGACTATGAACACCGGGGAGCTGTTTTTT. The gene calls are TRBV5-1 and TRBJ2-2, with 7 bases matching TRBD2. Germline V gene lookup returns CDR1 SGHRS and CDR2 YFSETQ. Trimming at V came to 4 bases and at J to 1 base, leaving 7 bases not matched to a gene. The CDR3 extends over 16 amino acids.

The V and J genes are TRBV6-4 and TRBJ2-2; 9 bases agree with TRBD1. The CDR3 loop spans 16 amino acids. Losses at the gene ends were 0 bases for V and 7 bases for J; bases not matched to a gene: 6. CDR1 is MRHNA, CDR2 SNTAGT, per germline. The CDR3 loop reads CASSDSRTGDSGELFF. In DNA form, the CDR3 reads TGTGCCAGCAGTGACTCCCGGACAGGGGACAGCGGGGAGCTGTTTTTT.

The chain carries TRBV18 and TRBJ2-3; D unresolved. The CDR3 contains 16 residues. CDR1 is KGHSH, CDR2 LQKENI, per germline. V was clipped by 0 bases and J by 0 bases, with 10 bases between them. In DNA form, the CDR3 reads TGTGCCAGCTCACCACCGTCTGGCGGTAGCACAGATACGCAGTATTTT. It yields the protein CASSPPSGGSTDTQYF.

The rearrangement joins TRBV16 to TRBJ1-2, with D unresolved. The V and J ends lost 5 bases and 2 bases respectively, with 21 bases between them. The CDR3 contains 17 residues. CDR1 is KGHSY, CDR2 FQNENV, per germline. The CDR3 DNA reads TGTGCCAGCAGCAGCAAACCGGTCGTTAGAAAGAACTATGGCTACACCTTC. Its protein product is CASSSKPVVRKNYGYTF.

The chain carries TRBV7-2 and TRBJ2-7, with D maybe TRBD1 (6 bases). V was pared by 1 base and J by 3 bases, with 19 bases between. There are 17 residues in the CDR3. The V gene's germline CDR1 is SGHTA and CDR2 FQGNSA. The CDR3 reads CASSLGTNTGNDYEQYF. The CDR3 bases are TGTGCCAGCAGCTTAGGGACGAACACAGGGAATGACTACGAGCAGTACTTC.

The J gene is TRBJ2-1, the V gene TRBV5-1; the D is unclear. The V gene lost 1 base and the J gene lost 4 bases, with 9 bases spanning the gap. Germline values: CDR1 SGHRS, CDR2 YFSETQ. The length of the CDR3 is 14 residues. CDR3 protein: CASSLRQAYNEQFF. CDR3 DNA sequence: TGCGCCAGCAGCTTGCGGCAGGCATACAATGAGCAGTTCTTC.

The rearrangement uses TRBV10-3 and TRBJ2-1; 15 nucleotides line up with TRBD2. There are 19 residues in the CDR3. After removal of 6 bases from V and 0 bases from J, the junction contained 9 bases not matched to a gene. Germline V lookup: CDR1 ENHRY, CDR2 SYGVKD. In DNA, the CDR3 is TGTGCCATCAGCGAACCGGGACTAGCGGGAGGTCACTCCTACAATGAGCAGTTCTTC. Residues: CAISEPGLAGGHSYNEQFF.

V usage is TRBV11-2 and J usage is TRBJ1-2; D uncertain. CDR3 length equals 17 residues. Germline V gene sequence: CDR1 SGHAT, CDR2 FQNNGV. V lost 0 bases, J lost 1 base, and 15 bases lay in between. The CDR3 nucleotides are TGTGCCAGCAGCTTAGAAGGCTACGGATGGGGTAACTATGGCTACACCTTC. It is translated as CASSLEGYGWGNYGYTF. Complete variable domain (other parts from reference TRBV11-2 and TRBJ1-2): EAGVAQSPRYKIIEKRQSVAFWCNPISGHATLYWYQQILGQGPKLLIQFQNNGVVDDSQLPKDRFSAERLKGVDSTLKIQPAKLEDSAVYLCASSLEGYGWGNYGYTFGSGTRLTVV.

The V and J genes are TRBV5-1 and TRBJ2-5; 8 bases fit TRBD1. CDR3 length: 15 residues. The trim removed 1 base at V and 0 bases at J, leaving 2 bases unmatched. Germline CDR1 and CDR2: SGHRS and YFSETQ. The CDR3 nucleotides are TGCGCCAGCAGCTTGACAGGGGGTTACCAAGAGACCCAGTACTTC. As protein: CASSLTGGYQETQYF.

The rearrangement uses TRBV21-1 and TRBJ2-3; TRBD1, the D gene given by the table, was not confirmed from the DNA. TRBV21-1 is annotated as a pseudogene. This CDR3 comprises 19 residues. The CDR3, as DNA: TGTGCCAGCAGCAAAGACAAGAGGGGACAGGGGATTGGGGCAGATACGCAGTATTTT. This gives the protein CASSKDKRGQGIGADTQYF.

The chain has TRBV13 and TRBJ2-1; no firm D call. This CDR3 comprises 14 residues. V lost 5 bases to trimming and J lost 2 bases, with 10 bases between them. Germline values: CDR1 PRHDT, CDR2 FYEKMQ (reference sequence). CDR3 in amino acids: CASSAAPPYNEQFF. The CDR3 DNA follows: TGTGCCAGCAGCGCAGCACCTCCCTACAATGAGCAGTTCTTC.

V and J are TRBV29-1 and TRBJ1-2; TRBD1 aligns across 7 bases. The V and J ends lost 4 bases and 7 bases, in that order; junction bases with no gene match: 15. This CDR3 region has 15 residues. The germline CDR1 and CDR2 sequences are SQVTM and ANQGSEA. CDR3 sequence: CSVGVPVTGTGGYTF. In DNA form, the CDR3 reads TGCAGCGTTGGAGTTCCAGTGACAGGGACTGGTGGCTACACCTTC.

In this sample, this clone turned up a few times. The chain couples TRBV2 to TRBJ2-7, with D perhaps TRBD1 or TRBD2 (5 bases each). The V end was cut by 3 bases, the J end by 3 bases, with 9 bases between. The CDR3 consists of 13 residues. Per the germline V gene, CDR1 is SNHLY and CDR2 is FYNNEI. The CDR3 nucleotides read TGTGCCAGCAGTGACCATGGGGGCTACGAGCAGTACTTC. As protein: CASSDHGGYEQYF. Looking up the rest from reference TRBV2 and TRBJ2-7 gives the full variable domain: EPEVTQTPSHQVTQMGQEVILRCVPISNHLYFYWYRQILGQKVEFLVSFYNNEISEKSEIFDDQFSVERPDGSNFTLKIRSTKLEDSAMYFCASSDHGGYEQYFGPGTRLTVT.

The J gene is TRBJ1-5, the V gene TRBV2, with 9 bases fitting TRBD1. Germline V CDR1 and CDR2: SNHLY, FYNNEI. The V segment lost 7 bases and the J segment 1 base; nucleotides outside the gene matches: 5. The CDR3 consists of 15 residues. CDR3 amino acids: CASKATGGSNQPQHF. The CDR3 DNA is TGTGCCAGCAAGGCGACAGGGGGAAGCAATCAGCCCCAGCATTTT.

The chain joins TRBV29-1 to TRBJ2-1, with TRBD2 identical over 11 bases. V trimming: 3 bases; J trimming: 1 base; junction bases outside the gene matches: 8. Germline CDR1 SQVTM, CDR2 ANQGSEA. CDR3 length: 17 amino acids. This CDR3 is CSVDRASGGRSYNEQFF. As DNA, the CDR3 is TGCAGCGTTGATAGGGCTAGCGGGGGGCGGTCCTACAATGAGCAGTTCTTC.

V is TRBV5-1 and J is TRBJ2-3; 14 nucleotides align to TRBD2. With V trimmed by 6 bases and J by 3 bases, 6 bases remained unmatched. This CDR3 is 16 amino acids long. Germline-derived CDR1 and CDR2 are SGHRS and YFSETQ. The CDR3 sequence: CASNGGLAGGTDTQYF. Written as DNA, the CDR3 is TGCGCCAGCAACGGAGGACTAGCGGGGGGTACAGATACGCAGTATTTT.

The V and J genes are TRBV7-7 and TRBJ2-7; D call uncertain. The CDR3 consists of 13 residues. CDR1 and CDR2 (germline): SSHAT, FNYEAQ (reference sequence). Trimming left V 0 bases short and J 1 base short, with 4 bases between. CDR3 DNA: TGTGCCAGCAGCTTAGCCGGTTCCTACGAGCAGTACTTC. Translation: CASSLAGSYEQYF.

The chain carries TRBV5-1 and TRBJ2-7; no clear D. Germline-derived CDR1 and CDR2 are SGHRS and YFSETQ. Between the trimmed V and J ends, which lost 1 base and 2 bases, there was a span of 4 bases. The CDR3 sequence is 12 residues long. CDR3 region: CASSLTTYEQYF. CDR3 in DNA: TGCGCCAGCAGCTTGACAACCTACGAGCAGTACTTC.